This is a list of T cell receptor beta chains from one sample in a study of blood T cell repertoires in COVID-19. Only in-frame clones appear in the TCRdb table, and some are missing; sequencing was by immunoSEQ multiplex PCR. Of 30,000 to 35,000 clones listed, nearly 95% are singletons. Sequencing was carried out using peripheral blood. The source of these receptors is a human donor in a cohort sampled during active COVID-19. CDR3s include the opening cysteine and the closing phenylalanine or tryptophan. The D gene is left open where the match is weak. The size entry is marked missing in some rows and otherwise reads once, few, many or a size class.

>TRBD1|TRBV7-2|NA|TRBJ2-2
TGTGCCAGCAGCTTAGCTTGGGGACAGGGTAACACCGGGGAGCTGTTTTTT
CASSLAWGQGNTGELFF
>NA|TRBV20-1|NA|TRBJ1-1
TGCAGTGCTAGTACAGCAGCGAACACTGAAGCTTTCTTT
CSASTAANTEAFF
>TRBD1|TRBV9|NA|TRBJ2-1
TGTGCCAGCAGCGGGGGACAGTACAATGAGCAGTTCTTC
CASSGGQYNEQFF
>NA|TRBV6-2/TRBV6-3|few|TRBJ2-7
TGTGCCAGCAGTTACCGGGACACCTACGAGCAGTACTTC
CASSYRDTYEQYF
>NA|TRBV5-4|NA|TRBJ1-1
TGTGCCAGCAGCGACAGGAGAAGGGAAGACACTGAAGCTTTCTTT
CASSDRRREDTEAFF
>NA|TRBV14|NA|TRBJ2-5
TGTGCCAGCAGCCAAACTTCTTTCTGGGAGACCCAGTACTTC
CASSQTSFWETQYF
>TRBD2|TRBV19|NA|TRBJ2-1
TGTGCCAGTAGAGTAGCGGGCCGGATTTACAATGAGCAGTTCTTC
CASRVAGRIYNEQFF
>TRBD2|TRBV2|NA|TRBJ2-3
TGTGCCAGCCCCGGGGGAGGGCCCACAGATACGCAGTATTTT
CASPGGGPTDTQYF
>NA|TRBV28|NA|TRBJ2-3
TGTGCCAGCAGTTTAATCGCGGATACCACAGATACGCAGTATTTT
CASSLIADTTDTQYF
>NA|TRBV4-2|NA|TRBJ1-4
TGTGCCAGCAGCCAAGATCCCGCAGGGACTAGGGAAAAACTGTTTTTT
CASSQDPAGTREKLFF
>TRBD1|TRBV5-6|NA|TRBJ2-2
TGTGCCAGCAGCTTGCCGGGACAGGGTGGTACCGGGGAGCTGTTTTTT
CASSLPGQGGTGELFF
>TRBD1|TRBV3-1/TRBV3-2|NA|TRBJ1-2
TGTGCCAGCAGCCAAGCTACGGGACAGGCCCTTTCCGGCTACACCTTC
CASSQATGQALSGYTF
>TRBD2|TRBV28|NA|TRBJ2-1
TGTGCCAGCAGTACCAGGACTAGCGGCCCGACAAACAATGAGCAGTTCTTC
CASSTRTSGPTNNEQFF
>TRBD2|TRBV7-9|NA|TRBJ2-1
TGTGCCAGCAGCTCTAGCGGGTACTCCTACAATGAGCAGTTCTTC
CASSSSGYSYNEQFF
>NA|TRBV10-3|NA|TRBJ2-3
TGTGCCATCACCCCGACTAGGTCAGATACGCAGTATTTT
CAITPTRSDTQYF
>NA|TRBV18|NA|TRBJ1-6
TGTGCCAGCTCCTCGACACGGCTGTATAATTCACCCCTCCACTTT
CASSSTRLYNSPLHF
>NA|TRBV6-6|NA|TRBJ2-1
TGTGCCAGCAGTTCCCAGGGGCGAGCGGGATCCAATGAGCAGTTCTTC
CASSSQGRAGSNEQFF
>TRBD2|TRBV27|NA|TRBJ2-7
TGTGCCAGCAGTTTATCGAGCCTAGCGGGAGTCAGGCAGTACTTC
CASSLSSLAGVRQYF
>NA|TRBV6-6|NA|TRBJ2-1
TGTGCCAGCGGTTTCGGGAATGAGCAGTTCTTC
CASGFGNEQFF
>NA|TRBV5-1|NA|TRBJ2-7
TGCGCCAGCAGCTTATCAGGGGTGGCCTCCTACGAGCAGTACTTC
CASSLSGVASYEQYF
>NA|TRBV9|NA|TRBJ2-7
TGTGCCAGCAGCTCAGACTCCAGGGCGTACGAGCAGTACTTC
CASSSDSRAYEQYF
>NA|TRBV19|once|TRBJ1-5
TGTGCCAGTAGTATAGGTAGCAGGGTGAATCAGCCCCAGCATTTT
CASSIGSRVNQPQHF
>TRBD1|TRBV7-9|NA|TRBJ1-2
TGTGCCAGCAGTTTGGGACAGGGAAGGAACTATGGCTACACCTTC
CASSLGQGRNYGYTF
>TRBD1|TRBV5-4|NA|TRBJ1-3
TGTGCCAGCAGCTTCCGGACAGGGCCCCATGCCATATATTTT
CASSFRTGPHAIYF
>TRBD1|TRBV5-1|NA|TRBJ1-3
TGCGCCAGCAGCAGTACAGGGGGCTTTGGAAACACCATATATTTT
CASSSTGGFGNTIYF
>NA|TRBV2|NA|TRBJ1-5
TGTGCCAGCAGTGTAGACAGTATCGATCAGCCCCAGCATTTT
CASSVDSIDQPQHF
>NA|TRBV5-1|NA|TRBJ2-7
TGCGCCAGCAGGGAGGGCTACGAGCAGTACTTC
CASREGYEQYF
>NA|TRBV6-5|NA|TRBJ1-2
TGTGCCAGCAGACGCCCGGGCAGGGAACATTATGGCTACACCTTC
CASRRPGREHYGYTF
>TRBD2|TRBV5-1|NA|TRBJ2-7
TGCGCCAGCAGCTCCGGACTAGCGGAGGACCAGTACTTC
CASSSGLAEDQYF
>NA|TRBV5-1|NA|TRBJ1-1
TGCGCCAGCAGCTTATCGCAGGGTGAAGCTTTCTTT
CASSLSQGEAFF
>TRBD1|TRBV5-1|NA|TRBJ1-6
TGCGCCAGCAGCTTCGGGACAGGGGATAATTCACCCCTCCACTTT
CASSFGTGDNSPLHF
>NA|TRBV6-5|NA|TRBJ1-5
TGTGCCAGCAGTTCTAACAGGGACGATATCAATCAGCCCCAGCATTTT
CASSSNRDDINQPQHF
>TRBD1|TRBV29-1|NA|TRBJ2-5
TGCAGCGTTGAGGGCAGGGGGTGGGCCCAGTACTTC
CSVEGRGWAQYF
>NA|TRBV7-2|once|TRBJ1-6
TGTGCCAGCAGCTTAAGCAGGGGAAGGATTTCACCCCTCCACTTT
CASSLSRGRISPLHF
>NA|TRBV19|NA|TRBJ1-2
TGTGCCAGTATCGCGTATAGAGTGACAGGACCTAACTATGGCTACACCTTC
CASIAYRVTGPNYGYTF
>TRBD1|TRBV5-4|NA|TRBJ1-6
TGTGCCAGCAGCCTCGACAGGGGAGCGTCCTATAATTCACCCCTCCACTTT
CASSLDRGASYNSPLHF
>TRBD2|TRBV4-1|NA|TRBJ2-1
TGCGCCAGCAGCCAGAAAACTAGCGGCTCCTACAATGAGCAGTTCTTC
CASSQKTSGSYNEQFF
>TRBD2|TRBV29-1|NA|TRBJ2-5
TGCAGCGTTGAGTCGGGGGGAGAGACCCAGTACTTC
CSVESGGETQYF
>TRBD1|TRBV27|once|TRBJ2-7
TGTGCCAGCAGACTGGGACAGGGGGCCTCCTACGAGCAGTACTTC
CASRLGQGASYEQYF
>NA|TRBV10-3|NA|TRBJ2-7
TGTGCCATCAGTGTAGCCGACTGGGAGCAGTACTTC
CAISVADWEQYF
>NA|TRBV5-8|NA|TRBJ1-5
TGTGCCAGCAGTTCCAGGCGGGTCGGTCAGCCCCAGCATTTT
CASSSRRVGQPQHF
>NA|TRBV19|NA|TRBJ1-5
TGTGCCAGTAGTATAGGAGGGCAGACCAATCAGCCCCAGCATTTT
CASSIGGQTNQPQHF
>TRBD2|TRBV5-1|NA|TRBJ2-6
TGCGCCAGCAGCTTGAAAAAAGGGGGACTAGCGGTAAACTCTGGGGCCAACGTCCTGACTTTC
CASSLKKGGLAVNSGANVLTF
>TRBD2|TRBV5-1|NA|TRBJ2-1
TGCGCCAGCAGCTCGACCCATAGCGGGAGGGCCTCGGATGAGCAGTTCTTC
CASSSTHSGRASDEQFF
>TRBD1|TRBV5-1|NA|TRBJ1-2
TGCGCCAGCAGCTTGGGGGGACAGGGTAACTATGGCTACACCTTC
CASSLGGQGNYGYTF
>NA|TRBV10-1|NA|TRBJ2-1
TGCGCCAGCCACGCAGGGGGGTCGGTGGATGAGCAGTTCTTC
CASHAGGSVDEQFF
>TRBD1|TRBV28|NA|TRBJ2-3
TGTGCCAGCAGTCCTTGGGAGACAGGGGGTTTTAGCACAGATACGCAGTATTTT
CASSPWETGGFSTDTQYF
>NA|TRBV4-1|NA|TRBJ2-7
TGCGCCAGCAGCCTAATAGGGCAGGAGGACGAGCAGTACTTC
CASSLIGQEDEQYF
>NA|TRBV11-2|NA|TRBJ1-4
TGTGCCAGCAGCTCCTGGACAGAGTCTAATGAAAAACTGTTTTTT
CASSSWTESNEKLFF
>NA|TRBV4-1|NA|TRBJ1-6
TGCGCCAGCAGCCCCATTTCAGGGGCTTTAGATTCACCCCTCCACTTT
CASSPISGALDSPLHF
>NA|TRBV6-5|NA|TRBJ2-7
TGTGCCAGCAGCTCGACGCGGGACAGCTACGAGCAGTACTTC
CASSSTRDSYEQYF
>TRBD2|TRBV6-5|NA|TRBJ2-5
TGTGCCAGCGGACTAGCGGGACGCCAAGAGACCCAGTACTTC
CASGLAGRQETQYF
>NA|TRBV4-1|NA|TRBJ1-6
TGCGCCAGCAGCAGGAGCTCCTATAATTCACCCCTCCACTTT
CASSRSSYNSPLHF